The rows below give T cell receptor beta chains drawn from one sample of a study of identical twins. TCRdb fed the 5' RACE reads into MiXCR, producing one record per CDR3 protein. Seen here are some 660,000 distinct CDR3 sequences, 8% to 9% observed once, and the top ten hold 0.98%. A further study also used this sample, focusing on yellow fever vaccine responses in identical twins.

Sequencing was performed on PBMCs. These receptors all come from a woman between 18 and 29 years old in good health. CDR3s include the opening cysteine and the closing phenylalanine or tryptophan. A D gene is named only where the DNA matches it firmly. Only part of the rows carry a size: once, few, many, or a class if the clone is expanded.

D	size	V	J	DNA	CDR3
TRBD1	NA	TRBV27	TRBJ2-1	TGTGCCAGCAGTCCCCGGACAGGGGGCTGGAATGAGCAGTTCTTC	CASSPRTGGWNEQFF
NA	many	TRBV2	TRBJ2-1	TGTGCCAGCAGGAGGGGGGCAGGGGGCTACAATGAGCAGTTCTTC	CASRRGAGGYNEQFF
NA	few	TRBV12-3/TRBV12-4	TRBJ2-5	TGTGCCAGCAGTTTAGCGAGGGACACGTACCAAGAGACCCAGTACTTC	CASSLARDTYQETQYF
NA	few	TRBV7-9	TRBJ1-1	TGTGCCGTAATCCGGGGGGCTGGGGACACTGAAGCTTTCTTT	CAVIRGAGDTEAFF
NA	few	TRBV20-1	TRBJ2-1	TGCAGTGCTAGAGATTTAACGGCTGAGCAGTTCTTC	CSARDLTAEQFF
NA	many	TRBV7-8	TRBJ2-1	TGTGCCAGCAGCTTAGACGGGAGTAACTACAATGAGCAGTTCTTC	CASSLDGSNYNEQFF
NA	NA	TRBV9	TRBJ2-2	TGTGCCAGCAGCGTAGCTACGGACGGCACCGGGGAGCTGTTTTTT	CASSVATDGTGELFF
NA	many	TRBV7-9	TRBJ1-1	TGTGCCAGCAGTCAAGGGGGCACTGAAGCTTTCTTT	CASSQGGTEAFF
TRBD1	NA	TRBV15	TRBJ2-3	TGTGCCACCAGCAGAAGCCGACAGGGACCAGATACGCAGTATTTT	CATSRSRQGPDTQYF
NA	many	TRBV28	TRBJ1-1	TGTGCCAGCGGAACTGAGGGACACCAGAACACTGAAGCTTTCTTT	CASGTEGHQNTEAFF
NA	few	TRBV6-5	TRBJ2-1	TGTGCCAGCAACTATAGAGGGGAGCAGTTCTTC	CASNYRGEQFF
NA	NA	TRBV20-1	TRBJ2-2	TGCAGTGCTAGTACGGGTGGCGGGGAGCTGTTTTTT	CSASTGGGELFF
NA	many	TRBV6-5	TRBJ1-2	TGTGCCAGCAGTTCCGCCGGGACCTATGGCTACACCTTC	CASSSAGTYGYTF
NA	few	TRBV5-1	TRBJ1-2	TGCGCCAGCAGCCCGGGTCTTGTGTTGGGGCCTAACTATGGCTACACCTTC	CASSPGLVLGPNYGYTF
NA	NA	TRBV6-1	TRBJ1-1	TGTGCCAGCACCCTGGCCAGGGGCACTGAAGCTTTCTTT	CASTLARGTEAFF
NA	NA	TRBV12-3/TRBV12-4	TRBJ2-5	TGTGCCAGCAGTCCAGGGACTTGGGGGCCACAAGAGACCCAGTACTTC	CASSPGTWGPQETQYF
NA	NA	TRBV2	TRBJ2-5	TGTGCCAGCAAGGAAGAGACCCAGTACTTC	CASKEETQYF
NA	NA	TRBV28	TRBJ2-2	TGTGCCAGCAGTTTGGCACTGACCCTCTACCACACCGGGGAGCTGTTTTTT	CASSLALTLYHTGELFF
TRBD2	many	TRBV6-5	TRBJ2-3	TGTGCCAGCAGTTACTCTGGGACTAGCGTACCAGATACGCAGTATTTT	CASSYSGTSVPDTQYF
NA	few	TRBV3-1	TRBJ1-2	TGTGCCAGCAGCCAAGAGGAATACCCTAACTATGGCTACACCTTC	CASSQEEYPNYGYTF
NA	NA	TRBV7-8	TRBJ2-7	TGTGCCAGCATCTCCGGCGAGCTAACCTACGAGCAGTACTTC	CASISGELTYEQYF
TRBD2	few	TRBV25-1	TRBJ2-3	TGTGCCAGCAGTGACACTAGCGGGAGGTCAGATACGCAGTATTTT	CASSDTSGRSDTQYF
NA	few	TRBV20-1	TRBJ2-7	TGCAGTGCTAGAGATCTGTTCAGGGGTTACTACGAGCAGTACTTC	CSARDLFRGYYEQYF
TRBD2	few	TRBV7-9	TRBJ2-2	TGTGCCAGCAGCTCCCGGACTAGCTGGAACACCGGGGAGCTGTTTTTT	CASSSRTSWNTGELFF
NA	many	TRBV12-3/TRBV12-4	TRBJ2-4	TGTGCCAGCAGTCTCTCGACAGGAGATTCGTACTTC	CASSLSTGDSYF
TRBD2	many	TRBV2	TRBJ2-1	TGTGCCAGCAGTTCGGGACTAGCGGGAGGTCAGTTCTTC	CASSSGLAGGQFF
TRBD1	few	TRBV14	TRBJ2-4	TGTGCCAGCAGCCAAGTGATCCAGGGGGCCCAGTACTTC	CASSQVIQGAQYF
NA	NA	TRBV11-3	TRBJ2-3	TGTGCCAGCAGCTTACAATCAGATACGCAGTATTTT	CASSLQSDTQYF
NA	few	TRBV6-5	TRBJ1-1	TGTGCCAGCAGTTACTCCGGGTGGACTGAAGCTTTCTTT	CASSYSGWTEAFF
NA	few	TRBV7-2	TRBJ2-7	TGTGCCAGCAGCTTTCGGAAAGGGGTCGAGCAGTACTTC	CASSFRKGVEQYF
NA	many	TRBV2	TRBJ2-4	TGTGCCAGCTCCTCCCTCGGGAACATTCAGTACTTC	CASSSLGNIQYF
NA	NA	TRBV21-1	TRBJ2-3	TGTGCCAGCAGCAAACCGGGACCCGCCACAGATACGCAGTATTTT	CASSKPGPATDTQYF
TRBD2	NA	TRBV12-3/TRBV12-4	TRBJ2-7	TGTGCCAGCCGGACTAGCGGATACTACGAGCAGTACTTC	CASRTSGYYEQYF
NA	NA	TRBV18	TRBJ2-7	TGTGCCAGCTCACCAAACAGATTAATCTCCTACGAGCAGTACTTC	CASSPNRLISYEQYF
NA	few	TRBV2	TRBJ1-2	TGTGCCAAACGGGGGGAGGGCAGTGGCTACACCTTC	CAKRGEGSGYTF
NA	few	TRBV20-1	TRBJ2-5	TGCAGTGTATTGGCGGGGGAGACCCAGTACTTC	CSVLAGETQYF
NA	many	TRBV20-1	TRBJ2-2	TGCAGTGCTCCTTCCCTCGACAGCGGGGAGCTGTTTTTT	CSAPSLDSGELFF
NA	many	TRBV12-3/TRBV12-4	TRBJ2-3	TGTGCCAGCAGTTTGGGTGGGGGGAGATCTACAGATACGCAGTATTTT	CASSLGGGRSTDTQYF
TRBD1	few	TRBV10-3	TRBJ2-2	TGTGCCATCAGTGAACCAGGGGGCACCGGGGAGCTGTTTTTT	CAISEPGGTGELFF
NA	NA	TRBV20-1	TRBJ1-1	TGCAGTGCTAGAGATTTCCTCAGGATGAACACTGAAGCTTTCTTT	CSARDFLRMNTEAFF
NA	many	TRBV10-2	TRBJ2-7	TGCGCCAGACTCGGGGCCCCCTACGAGCAGTACTTC	CARLGAPYEQYF
NA	many	TRBV29-1	TRBJ2-5	TGCAGCGTTGAGGCAGGGGAAGAGACCCAGTACTTC	CSVEAGEETQYF
NA	NA	TRBV7-3	TRBJ2-5	TGTGCCAGCAGCTTAACACCAGCAACTCAAGAGACCCAGTACTTC	CASSLTPATQETQYF
NA	NA	TRBV29-1	TRBJ1-2	TGCAGCGTTTATGGGACCCCTAGGCGAGGCTATGGCTACACCTTC	CSVYGTPRRGYGYTF
NA	NA	TRBV5-1	TRBJ2-2	TGCGCCAGCAGCTTGGCCGGCTCCCATGCCGGGGAGCTGTTTTTT	CASSLAGSHAGELFF
NA	NA	TRBV2	TRBJ2-1	TGTGCCAGCACCCCTGGGGGGACTCTCTACAATGAGCAGTTCTTC	CASTPGGTLYNEQFF
NA	many	TRBV5-1	TRBJ1-6	TGCGCCAGCAGGGAAGGTTCCTATAATTCACCCCTCCACTTT	CASREGSYNSPLHF
TRBD1	few	TRBV4-1	TRBJ2-1	TGCGCCAGCAGCCAAGAGGATCAAAAGGGACAGAACAATGAGCAGTTCTTC	CASSQEDQKGQNNEQFF
TRBD2	few	TRBV20-1	TRBJ2-7	TGCAGTGCTAGAGAGTCGGGGCTAGCGGGGTACGAGCAGTACTTC	CSARESGLAGYEQYF
TRBD1	NA	TRBV20-1	TRBJ2-1	TGCAGTGCTAGAGAGGGACAGAATGTCAATGAGCAGTTCTTC	CSAREGQNVNEQFF